This T cell receptor beta chain was identified during a study of cytomegalovirus exposure and HLA in healthy donors. Study-wide points: Exclusion applied to some V segments, including TRBV6-2 and TRBV6-3, as they were indistinguishable. Common viral pathogens seemed to be connected with several of the most significant clusters, according to a later analysis.

Use of 60 Vbeta and 13 Jbeta primers characterized the PCR. Generated by immunoSEQ multiplex PCR, the TCRdb table keeps only in-frame clones and is missing some. The sample carries about 210,000 clones, approximately 79% recorded once. The CDR3 length is 15 residues. Trimming cost V 1 base and J 2 bases; bases outside gene matches: 5. Germline lookup yields CDR1 GTSNPN and CDR2 SVGIG (reference sequence). This clone was seen just once. The target antigen is unknown. The material sequenced was PBMCs. The sequence derives from a male donor in good health and CMV-seronegative. The chain links TRBV30 to TRBJ2-1, with 7 bases that match TRBD2. The CDR3 here is CAWSAVRGTYNEQFF. The CDR3 nucleotides are TGTGCCTGGAGTGCGGTGCGGGGGACCTACAATGAGCAGTTCTTC.